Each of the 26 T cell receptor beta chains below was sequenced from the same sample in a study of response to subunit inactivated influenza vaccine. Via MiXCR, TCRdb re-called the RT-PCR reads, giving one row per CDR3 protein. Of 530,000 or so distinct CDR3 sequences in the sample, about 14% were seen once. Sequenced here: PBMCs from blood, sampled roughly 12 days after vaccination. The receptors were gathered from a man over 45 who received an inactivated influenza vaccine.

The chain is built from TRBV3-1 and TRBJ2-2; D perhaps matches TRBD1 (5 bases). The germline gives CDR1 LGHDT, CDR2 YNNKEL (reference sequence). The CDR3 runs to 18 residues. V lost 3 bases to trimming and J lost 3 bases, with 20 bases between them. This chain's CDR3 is CASSQTFLGRADTGELFF. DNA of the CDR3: TGTGCCAGCAGCCAGACCTTCCTGGGCAGGGCGGACACCGGGGAGCTGTTTTTT.

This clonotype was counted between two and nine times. The DNA for the CDR3 is TGTGCCAGCAGTATTTGGGACAGGGGAGAAGAGACCCAGTACTTC. It yields the protein CASSIWDRGEETQYF. The chain recombines TRBV28 with TRBJ2-5, with 10 bases fitting TRBD1. CDR3 length equals 15 residues. CDR1 is MDHEN and CDR2 is SYDVKM in the germline V gene. The trim removed 5 bases at V and 3 bases at J, leaving 6 bases unmatched.

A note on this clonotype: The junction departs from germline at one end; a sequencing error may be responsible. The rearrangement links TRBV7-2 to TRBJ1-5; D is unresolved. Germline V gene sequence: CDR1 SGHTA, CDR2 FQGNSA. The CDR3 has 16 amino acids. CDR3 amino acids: CSSSLMDGGRNQPQHF. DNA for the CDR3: TGTTCCAGCAGCTTGATGGACGGAGGTAGGAATCAGCCCCAGCATTTT.

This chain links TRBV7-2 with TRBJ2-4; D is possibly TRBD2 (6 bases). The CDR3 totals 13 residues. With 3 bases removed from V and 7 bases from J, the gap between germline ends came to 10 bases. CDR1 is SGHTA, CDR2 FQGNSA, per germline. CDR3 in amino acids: CASSLGGVNIQYF. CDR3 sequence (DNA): TGTGCCAGCAGCTTGGGGGGAGTGAACATTCAGTACTTC.

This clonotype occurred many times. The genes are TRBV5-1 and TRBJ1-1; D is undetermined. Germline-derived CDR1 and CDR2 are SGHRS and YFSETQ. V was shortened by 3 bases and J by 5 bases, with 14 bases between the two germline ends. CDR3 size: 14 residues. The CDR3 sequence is CASSSQVTATEAFF. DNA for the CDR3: TGCGCCAGCAGCTCGCAGGTCACCGCTACTGAAGCTTTCTTT.

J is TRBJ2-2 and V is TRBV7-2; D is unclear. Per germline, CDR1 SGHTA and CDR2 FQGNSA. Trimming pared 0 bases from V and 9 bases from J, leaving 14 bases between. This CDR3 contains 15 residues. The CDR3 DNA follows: TGTGCCAGCAGCTTAGCACGTGGTTACGCCTGGGAGCTGTTTTTT. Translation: CASSLARGYAWELFF.

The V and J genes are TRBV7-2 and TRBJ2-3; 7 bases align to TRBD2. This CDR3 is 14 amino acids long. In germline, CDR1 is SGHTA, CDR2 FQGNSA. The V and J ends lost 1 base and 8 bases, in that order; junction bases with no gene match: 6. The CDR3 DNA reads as TGTGCCAGCAGCTTAGGCCTCAGGGAGGGTACGCAGTATTTT. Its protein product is CASSLGLREGTQYF.

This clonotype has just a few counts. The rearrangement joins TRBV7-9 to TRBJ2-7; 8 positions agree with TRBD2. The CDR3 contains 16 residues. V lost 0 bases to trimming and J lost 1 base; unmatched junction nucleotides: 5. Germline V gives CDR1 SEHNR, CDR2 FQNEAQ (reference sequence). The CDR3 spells CASSLARGAASYEQYF. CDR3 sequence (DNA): TGTGCCAGCAGCTTAGCGCGGGGGGCAGCGTCCTACGAGCAGTACTTC.

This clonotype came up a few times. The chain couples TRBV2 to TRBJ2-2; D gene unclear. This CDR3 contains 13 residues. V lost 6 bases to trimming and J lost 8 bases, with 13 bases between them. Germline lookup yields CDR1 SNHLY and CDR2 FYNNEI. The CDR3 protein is CASSEDPLGELFF. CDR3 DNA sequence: TGTGCCAGCAGCGAGGACCCCCTGGGGGAGCTGTTTTTT.

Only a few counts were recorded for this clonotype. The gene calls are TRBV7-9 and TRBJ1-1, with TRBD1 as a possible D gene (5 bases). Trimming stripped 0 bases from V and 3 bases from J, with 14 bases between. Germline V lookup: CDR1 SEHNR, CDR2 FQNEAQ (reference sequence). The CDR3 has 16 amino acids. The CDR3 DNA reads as TGTGCCAGCAGCTTAGCTAAGAGGGGAACCTACACTGAAGCTTTCTTT. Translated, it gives CASSLAKRGTYTEAFF.

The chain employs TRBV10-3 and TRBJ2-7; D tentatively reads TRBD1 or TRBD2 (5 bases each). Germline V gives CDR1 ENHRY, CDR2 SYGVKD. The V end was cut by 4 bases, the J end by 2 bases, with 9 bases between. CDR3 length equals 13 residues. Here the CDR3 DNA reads TGTGCCATCAGTGGGGGACCAGCCTACGAGCAGTACTTC. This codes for CAISGGPAYEQYF.

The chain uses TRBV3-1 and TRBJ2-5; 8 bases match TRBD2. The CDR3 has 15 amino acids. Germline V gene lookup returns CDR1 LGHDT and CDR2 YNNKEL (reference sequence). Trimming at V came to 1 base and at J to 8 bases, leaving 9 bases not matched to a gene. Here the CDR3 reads CASSQVVAGSGTQYF. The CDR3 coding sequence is TGTGCCAGCAGCCAAGTAGTAGCGGGATCCGGTACCCAGTACTTC.

The CDR3 DNA follows: TGTGCCAGCAGCCCCCGACTAGCGGGAGTGTTCGAGCAGTACTTC. Amino acid sequence: CASSPRLAGVFEQYF. The chain is built from TRBV7-6 and TRBJ2-7, with 12 bases that match TRBD2. Per the germline V gene, CDR1 is SGHVS and CDR2 is FNYEAQ. This CDR3 spans 15 amino acids. V trimming: 5 bases; J trimming: 6 bases; junction bases outside the gene matches: 8. The full variable domain, with the rest looked up from reference TRBV7-6 and TRBJ2-7, is GAGVSQSPRYKVTKRGQDVALRCDPISGHVSLYWYRQALGQGPEFLTYFNYEAQQDKSGLPNDRFSAERPEGSISTLTIQRTEQRDSAMYRCASSPRLAGVFEQYFGPGTRLTVT.

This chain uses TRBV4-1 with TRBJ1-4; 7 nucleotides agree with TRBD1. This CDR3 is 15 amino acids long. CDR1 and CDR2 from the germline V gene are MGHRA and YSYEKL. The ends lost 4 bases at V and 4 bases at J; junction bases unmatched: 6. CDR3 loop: CASSPQTGLNEKLFF. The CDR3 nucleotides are TGCGCCAGCAGCCCCCAGACAGGGCTTAATGAAAAACTGTTTTTT.

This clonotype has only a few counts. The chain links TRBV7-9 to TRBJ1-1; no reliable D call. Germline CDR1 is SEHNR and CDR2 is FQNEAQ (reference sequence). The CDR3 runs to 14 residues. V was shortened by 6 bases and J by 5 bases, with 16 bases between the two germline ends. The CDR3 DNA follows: TGTGCCAGCAGTTCGCAGACACAAACGACTGAAGCTTTCTTT. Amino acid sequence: CASSSQTQTTEAFF.

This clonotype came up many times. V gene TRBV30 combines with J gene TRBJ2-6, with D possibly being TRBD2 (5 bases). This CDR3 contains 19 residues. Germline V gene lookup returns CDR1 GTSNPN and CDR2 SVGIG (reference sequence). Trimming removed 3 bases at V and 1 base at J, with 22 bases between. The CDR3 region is CAWREEGVVRLSGANVLTF. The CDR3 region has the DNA TGTGCCTGGAGGGAAGAGGGAGTTGTTAGACTTTCTGGGGCCAACGTCCTGACTTTC.

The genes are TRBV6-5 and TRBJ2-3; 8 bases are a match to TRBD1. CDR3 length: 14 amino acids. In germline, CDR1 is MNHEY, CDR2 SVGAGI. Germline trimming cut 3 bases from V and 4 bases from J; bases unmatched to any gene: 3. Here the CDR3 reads CASSYRQGSDTQYF. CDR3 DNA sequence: TGTGCCAGCAGTTATCGACAGGGGTCAGATACGCAGTATTTT.

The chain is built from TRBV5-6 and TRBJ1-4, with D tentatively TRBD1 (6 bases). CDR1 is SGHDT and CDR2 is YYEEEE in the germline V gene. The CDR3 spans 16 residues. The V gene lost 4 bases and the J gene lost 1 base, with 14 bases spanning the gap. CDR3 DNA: TGTGCCAGCAGCAATTGGGGGCGCGGAACTAATGAAAAACTGTTTTTT. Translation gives CASSNWGRGTNEKLFF.

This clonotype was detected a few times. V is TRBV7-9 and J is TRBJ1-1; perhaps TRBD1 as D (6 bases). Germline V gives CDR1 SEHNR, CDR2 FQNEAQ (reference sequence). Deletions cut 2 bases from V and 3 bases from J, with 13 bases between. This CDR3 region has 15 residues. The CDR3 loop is CASSLWRGRDTEAFF. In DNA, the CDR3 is TGTGCCAGCAGCTTATGGCGGGGGCGGGACACTGAAGCTTTCTTT.

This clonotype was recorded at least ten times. The CDR3 region has the DNA TGTGCCAGCACCCGGACAGGGGGCGGGAATGAAAAACTGTTTTTT. Amino acids: CASTRTGGGNEKLFF. The chain has TRBV12-3 or TRBV12-4 and TRBJ1-4, with TRBD1 identical over 11 bases. Germline trimming cut 7 bases from V and 5 bases from J; bases unmatched to any gene: 6. The CDR3 totals 15 residues.

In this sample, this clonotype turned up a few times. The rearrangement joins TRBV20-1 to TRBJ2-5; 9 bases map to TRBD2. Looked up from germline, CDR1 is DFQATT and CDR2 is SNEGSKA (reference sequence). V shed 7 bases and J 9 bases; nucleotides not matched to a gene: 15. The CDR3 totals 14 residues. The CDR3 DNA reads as TGCAGTGGCAAGTCAGCGGGGGGTTCTGCGGCCCAGTACTTC. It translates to CSGKSAGGSAAQYF.

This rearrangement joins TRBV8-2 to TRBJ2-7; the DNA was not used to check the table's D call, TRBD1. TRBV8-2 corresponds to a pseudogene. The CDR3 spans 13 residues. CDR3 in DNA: TGTGGGGACACATCGCACTTCGGGAACGAGCAGTACTTC. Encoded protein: CGDTSHFGNEQYF.

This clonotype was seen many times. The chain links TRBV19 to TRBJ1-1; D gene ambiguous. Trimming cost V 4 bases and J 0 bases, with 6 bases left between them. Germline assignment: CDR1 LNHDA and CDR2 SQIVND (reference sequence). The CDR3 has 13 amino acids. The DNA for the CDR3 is TGTGCCAGTAGTAGGGTCGTGAACACTGAAGCTTTCTTT. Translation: CASSRVVNTEAFF.

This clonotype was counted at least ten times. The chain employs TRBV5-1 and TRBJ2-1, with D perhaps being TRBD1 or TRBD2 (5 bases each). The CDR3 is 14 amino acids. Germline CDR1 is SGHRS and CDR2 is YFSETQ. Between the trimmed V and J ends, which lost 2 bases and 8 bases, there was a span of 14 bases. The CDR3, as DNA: TGCGCCAGCAGCTTATCATCCGGGACCCATGAGCAGTTCTTC. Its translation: CASSLSSGTHEQFF.

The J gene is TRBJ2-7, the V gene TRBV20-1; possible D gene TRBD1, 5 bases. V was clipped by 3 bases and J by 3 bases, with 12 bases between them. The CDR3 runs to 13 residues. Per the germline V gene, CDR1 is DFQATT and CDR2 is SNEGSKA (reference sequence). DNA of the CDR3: TGCAGTGCTAGGGATCAGGGAAACTACGAGCAGTACTTC. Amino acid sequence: CSARDQGNYEQYF.

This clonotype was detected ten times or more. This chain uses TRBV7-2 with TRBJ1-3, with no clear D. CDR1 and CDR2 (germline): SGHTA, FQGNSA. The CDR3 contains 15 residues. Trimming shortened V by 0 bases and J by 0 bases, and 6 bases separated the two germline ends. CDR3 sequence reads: CASSLAGRSGNTIYF. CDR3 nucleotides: TGTGCCAGCAGCTTAGCCGGCCGCTCTGGAAACACCATATATTTT.